This T cell receptor beta chain originates from a study of cytomegalovirus exposure and HLA in healthy donors (dated by TCRdb to the late 2010s). Context from the whole study: According to an earlier analysis of 587 of the donors, about 180 million T cells yielded roughly 100 million unique TCR beta sequences and 276 Gb of sequence data. The study aimed to test whether cataloging public T cell receptors could reveal signatures of past pathogen exposure. Donor age, sex, ethnicity and CMV serostatus were compiled alongside the repertoire data. On average, around 230,000 unique TCR beta nucleotide sequences were sequenced per donor among fewer than 500 genotyped donors of the cohort, with 15% to 20% of those sequences being non-productive. HLA typing included class I and class II loci at four-digit resolution. The genetic ancestry cluster associated with self-reported Caucasian donors included 80% to 90% of the roughly 360 genotyped donors. The study profiled the T cell repertoires of under 700 subjects by immunosequencing and related them to cytomegalovirus serostatus. Because of strong linkage in the cohort, 5 or 6 DR-DQ haplotypes were treated as single units for association and clustering. To predict cytomegalovirus infection status, the study brought together high-throughput TCR immunosequencing, statistical association of individual TCRs with disease status, and machine learning. In a later genetic analysis, genome-wide SNP genotypes for about 55% of the roughly 700 donors were used, and that subset was treated as a discovery cohort. All discovery cohort repertoires had been generated using a single sequencing platform. To decide whether each TCR beta V gene segment behaved as functional or pseudogenic, an earlier analysis of some 600 of the donors relied on high-throughput TCR beta sequencing. The later analysis used no new phenotypic data to find candidate immune exposures, relying instead on TCR beta sequences and their occurrence across donors. Roughly 310 gigabases of sequencing data and around 87 million unique TCR sequences were included in an early release covering about 700 HLA-typed donors. A separate validation cohort of more than 100 different subjects was used in addition to the roughly 620-subject first cohort. A later analysis re-analyzed previously published TCR beta repertoires from 660 or so donors and added high-resolution HLA genotyping to study TCR occurrence patterns. Typing coverage differed by locus: A, B, C, DRB1 and DQB1 were typed in about 629-640 donors, DQA1 in around 500, DPA1 in nearly 610, and DPB1 in just under 490. Paper-wide results and their limitations: Most TCR sequences were seen in very few donors, while some public TCRs were found in many individuals. In a later analysis, TCR association rates were found to vary across HLA loci, with the most associated TCRs seen for DRB1 alleles and the fewest for HLA-C alleles. A later analysis associated 16,951 TCR beta sequences with specific HLA alleles at a false discovery rate of 0.05. A later analysis found that HLA-associated TCR beta chains were more clonally expanded and had lower generation probabilities than equally common non-associated chains. A further reported finding was that TCR beta sequences accurately predicted the HLA-A and HLA-B alleles for most subjects in the first cohort. Strong co-occurrence of HLA alleles, especially DR and DQ, made assigning TCR associations to individual alleles difficult. Linkage disequilibrium might explain the correlated functional status among segregating V segments, but an unknown experimental factor could not be excluded. Three of the identified cytomegalovirus-associated TCR beta chains were confirmed in vitro to be specific for cytomegalovirus antigens. In this cohort, only TCR beta chains were sequenced, and detectable features were limited by the absence of alpha or paired-chain data. Immune exposure information for the cohort was limited to CMV serostatus. The 87-base-pair reads could not distinguish some IMGT-functional V segments, including TRBV6-2 and TRBV6-3, so those segments were excluded. In the study, some 160 TCR beta chains were listed as associated with cytomegalovirus. It was suggested by the authors that the approach could potentially be generalized to other disease states and immunological phenotypes. In both the original and validation cohorts, the classifier was reported to diagnose cytomegalovirus status with high specificity and sensitivity. In a later genetic analysis, a missense DCLRE1C variant was associated with V-gene and J-gene trimming of TCR beta chains, and the association was replicated in an independent cohort. Several of the top co-occurrence clusters appeared to be linked to parvovirus B19, influenza, CMV and Epstein-Barr virus, according to a later analysis. Because counts were too low, about 17 rarely observed V segments, including chromosome 9 orphons, were excluded from the earlier analysis of a few hundred of the donors. A cluster of highly shared sequence variants was judged likely to represent a technical artifact of the sequencing pipeline. An earlier analysis of approximately 570 of the donors showed that most TCR beta V segments appeared in productive rearrangements either about 87% or about 30% of the time, which broadly matched IMGT annotations. In a later genetic analysis, fewer N-insertions in productive TCRs were reported among donors in an Asian-associated ancestry cluster than the approximately 670-donor mean. Because some donors lacked HLA typing at each locus, the association tests relied only on the typed subset. A later analysis found that most CMV-associated TCR beta chains appeared HLA-restricted, with HLA associations seemingly driven largely by CMV exposure. Sequencing depth was assumed to be roughly uniform across donors in the presence/absence analyses, though that assumption may not hold.

Note on this clone: The target of this receptor is not known. Base qualities are not recorded, but no much larger clone differs from it by a single base.

In total, 600 or so healthy bone marrow donors made up the cohort. At the time of sampling, every cohort member was nominally healthy, though immune exposures that went unrecorded were likely present. The donor was CMV seropositive and belonged to the group of 250 to 300 seropositive cohort members. Each donor provided a peripheral blood sample, and peripheral blood mononuclear cells were used for TCR beta sequencing. The Qiagen DNeasy Blood Extraction Kit was used to extract genomic DNA from the blood cell samples. The library relied on the immunoSEQ multiplex PCR assay. For the multiplex PCR, a mixture combining 60 forward primers for TCR Vbeta segments and 13 reverse primers for TCR Jbeta segments was used. A multiplex PCR assay on genomic DNA amplified the CDR3 region of rearranged TCR beta genes. The Illumina HiSeq System was used to sequence the amplified TCR beta libraries as 87-base-pair reads. The source study handled its data this way. A later analysis counted approximately 74 million unique TCR beta chains across the 600 to 850 repertoires, and 9 million to 14 million of these chains were shared by at least two donors. Raw reads were error-corrected and collapsed into unique sequences by a nearest-neighbor algorithm in which closely related sequences were merged to remove PCR and sequencing errors. CDR3 sequences were aligned to IMGT reference sequences to assign V, D and J gene segments. Each retained sequence needed at least a six-nucleotide match to both a V gene segment and a J gene segment. Rearrangements were called productive when the CDR3 lacked stop codons and stayed in frame with V and J; all others were non-productive. CDR3 was defined according to IMGT convention as the region running from the second conserved V-encoded cysteine to the conserved J-encoded phenylalanine. The earlier analysis of a few hundred of the donors excluded sequences that lacked an unambiguous match to a single V gene segment. An earlier analysis of around 600 of the donors classified V segments as functional when productive rearrangements were above 56.7% and as segregating when the standard deviation between donors was above 5%. A statistical classification framework was developed to diagnose cytomegalovirus status using the catalog of TCR beta chain sequences. In a later analysis, V and J genes were assigned by comparing TCR nucleotide sequences against IMGT/GENE-DB human TR gene sequences. The TCRdist pipeline was used in a later analysis to assign CDR3 sequences and most-parsimonious VDJ recombination scenarios. In a later analysis, each TCR beta chain was defined by its CDR3 amino acid sequence together with its V-gene family, and reads lacking a unique V-gene family were excluded. As a way to deal with suspected cross-contamination and a sequencing artifact, a later analysis dropped hundreds of nucleotide sequences that were highly shared and had low generation probability. In a later analysis, a clonal expansion index for each public chain was calculated from normalized within-repertoire ranks of inferred template counts. A later analysis computed generation probabilities with a VDJ recombination model fitted to out-of-frame rearrangements, and checked the results against IGoR. In a later analysis, hypergeometric tests were used to score TCR-TCR, TCR-HLA and TCR-CMV co-occurrence, with a repertoire-size bias correction applied to TCR pairs. A later analysis estimated false discovery rates by permuting HLA or CMV assignments 20 times. In a later analysis, co-occurring TCRs were grouped with DBSCAN, and TCRdist sequence similarity was added when clustering was performed within HLA-allele-positive subsets. Co-occurrence clustering excluded repertoires with fewer than 30,000 or more than 120,000 public chains, plus five with anomalous nucleotide sharing. In its TCRdb copy, this immuneACCESS table keeps in-frame sequences only and misses some clones. Where compared with another copy, unresolved V genes explain less than half of these, and the others have no known cause. The DNA gave D and trimming, while V, J and clone size come from that table. This sample has 110,000 to 150,000 clones in its table, and around 82% of those were observed once. Clones ranked in the top ten supply 2% to 3% of the sample.

V loses 4 bases of germline sequence and J loses 8 bases, and the interval between the two ends is 18 bases. Counted from cysteine to phenylalanine, this CDR3 has 15 amino acids. Just CDR3 DNA is preserved here, 45 bases in frame from base 1. The germline V gene encodes CDR1 SGHRS and CDR2 YFSETQ. Input material: PBMCs. The chain links TRBV5-1 with TRBJ1-4, with the D gene uncertain. This receptor was obtained from a woman aged 18-29 years in good health and CMV-seropositive. The sequence in DNA is TGCGCCAGCAGCCCTGGGTCCAGGCCCGACGAAAAACTGTTTTTT. This codes for CASSPGSRPDEKLFF. Joined to the reference TRBV5-1 and TRBJ1-4 proteins, this CDR3 gives the full variable domain: KAGVTQTPRYLIKTRGQQVTLSCSPISGHRSVSWYQQTPGQGLQFLFEYFSETQRNKGNFPGRFSGRQFSNSRSEMNVSTLELGDSALYLCASSPGSRPDEKLFFGSGTQLSVL.